This passage covers 15 T cell receptor beta chains from one sample sequenced in a study of blood T cell repertoires in COVID-19. Some clones are missing from TCRdb's copy, which holds only in-frame ones; the method was immunoSEQ multiplex PCR. Found here are about 320,000 clones, around 92% of them singletons; the top ten hold roughly 11%. The sample consisted of peripheral blood. These receptors were taken from a woman in her twenties or thirties with COVID-19, enrolled during active disease.

This chain links TRBV2 with TRBJ2-7; TRBD2 might be the D (6 bases). The CDR3 is made up of 10 amino acids. Germline-derived CDR1 and CDR2 are SNHLY and FYNNEI. V lost 8 bases and J lost 6, with 8 bases in between. The CDR3, as DNA: TGTGCCAGCTTGGGGGGCGAGCAGTACTTC. It specifies CASLGGEQYF. The full variable domain, with the rest looked up from reference TRBV2 and TRBJ2-7, is EPEVTQTPSHQVTQMGQEVILRCVPISNHLYFYWYRQILGQKVEFLVSFYNNEISEKSEIFDDQFSVERPDGSNFTLKIRSTKLEDSAMYFCASLGGEQYFGPGTRLTVT.

The genes are TRBV28 and TRBJ1-5; maybe TRBD1 (5 bases). V lost 4 bases and J lost 7, with 14 bases in between. The CDR3 contains 14 residues. CDR1 and CDR2 from the germline V gene are MDHEN and SYDVKM. In DNA form, the CDR3 reads TGTGCCAGCAGTTCCGTTGGTGGGGGGCAGCCCCAGCATTTT. This gives the protein CASSSVGGGQPQHF.

The rearrangement uses TRBV7-6 and TRBJ2-5; perhaps TRBD2 as D (6 bases). V shed 1 base and J shed 1 base, with 13 bases lying between them. CDR1 and CDR2 from the germline V gene are SGHVS and FNYEAQ. The CDR3 is 16 amino acids. CDR3: CASSLERRRGQETQYF. As DNA, the CDR3 is TGTGCCAGCAGCTTAGAACGACGGCGGGGCCAAGAGACCCAGTACTTC.

V and J are TRBV6-5 and TRBJ1-2; 7 bases map to TRBD1. The CDR3 is made up of 15 amino acids. V gave up 6 bases and J gave up 3 bases; unmatched junction bases: 10. Per the germline V gene, CDR1 is MNHEY and CDR2 is SVGAGI. The CDR3, as DNA: TGTGCCAGCAGACCTAGGGGGACAGACGACTATGGCTACACCTTC. It translates to CASRPRGTDDYGYTF.

The chain employs TRBV5-4 and TRBJ1-4; no definite D call. The length of the CDR3 is 15 residues. Germline CDR1 and CDR2: SGHNT and YYREEE (reference sequence). The V gene lost 4 bases and the J gene lost 4 bases, with 14 bases spanning the gap. CDR3 DNA: TGTGCCAGCAGCAAGGAGTCCCGGGATAATGAAAAACTGTTTTTT. It yields the protein CASSKESRDNEKLFF.

The table lists this clone with a count of one. In the same sample, other DNA sequences code for this CDR3. The chain has TRBV4-1 and TRBJ2-7; 7 nucleotides match TRBD1. The germline V gene encodes CDR1 MGHRA and CDR2 YSYEKL. The CDR3 spans 14 residues. Trimming removed 4 bases from V and 0 bases from J; junction bases left unmatched: 3. The CDR3 is CASSPGTDSYEQYF. The CDR3 coding sequence is TGCGCCAGCAGCCCGGGGACAGACTCCTACGAGCAGTACTTC.

The CDR3 spells CASSLRGYEQYF. As DNA, the CDR3 is TGTGCCAGCAGTTTACGCGGTTACGAGCAGTACTTC. The V gene is TRBV12-3 or TRBV12-4, the J gene TRBJ2-7; D is unclear. The V and J ends lost 2 bases and 4 bases respectively, with 6 bases between them. CDR3 length equals 12 residues.

This chain uses TRBV10-3 with TRBJ1-4, with D possibly being TRBD1 (5 bases). Germline CDR1 reads ENHRY; CDR2 reads SYGVKD. The CDR3 covers 14 residues. Trimming left V 5 bases short and J 3 bases short, with 10 bases between. CDR3 nucleotide sequence: TGTGCCATCAGTAGAGGGGAGGCTAATGAAAAACTGTTTTTT. It is translated as CAISRGEANEKLFF.

This clone was observed a few times. The chain uses TRBV5-3 and TRBJ2-7; tentatively, D is TRBD2 (6 bases). TRBV5-3 carries the ORF label, with uncertain function. Trimming took 0 bases from V and 2 from J, leaving 18 bases between them. CDR3 size: 17 residues. The CDR3 DNA reads as TGTGCCAGAAGCTTGGCGACCCGCCGGGAGAGGCCCTACGAGCAGTACTTC. This sequence encodes CARSLATRRERPYEQYF.

This chain joins TRBV11-2 and TRBJ1-6; possibly TRBD1 for D (5 bases). The CDR3 is made up of 15 amino acids. Germline V lookup: CDR1 SGHAT, CDR2 FQNNGV. Between the trimmed V and J ends, which lost 5 bases and 7 bases, there was a span of 15 bases. In nucleotides, the CDR3 is TGTGCCAGCAGCCCCCAGGGTAATTACAATTCACCCCTCCACTTT. It codes for CASSPQGNYNSPLHF.

This chain links TRBV11-2 with TRBJ2-7, with 10 bases aligning to TRBD1. With 5 bases clipped from V and 2 bases from J, the junction kept 9 bases outside the gene matches. Germline V gene sequence: CDR1 SGHAT, CDR2 FQNNGV. CDR3 size: 16 residues. The CDR3 loop reads CASSRTTGQGTYEQYF. The CDR3 DNA is TGTGCCAGCAGCCGAACAACGGGACAGGGGACCTACGAGCAGTACTTC.

The chain recombines TRBV5-6 with TRBJ1-1, with no clear D. CDR3 length: 15 residues. V lost 0 bases to trimming and J lost 0 bases, with 9 bases between them. In germline, CDR1 is SGHDT, CDR2 YYEEEE. This chain's CDR3 is CASSLEPGLNTEAFF. CDR3 DNA sequence: TGTGCCAGCAGCTTGGAGCCAGGCTTGAACACTGAAGCTTTCTTT.

The rearrangement joins TRBV9 to TRBJ2-5, with D possibly being TRBD2 (6 bases). Germline V gene lookup returns CDR1 SGDLS and CDR2 YYNGEE. This CDR3 is 21 amino acids long. Trimming pared 0 bases from V and 4 bases from J, leaving 31 bases between. CDR3 in amino acids: CASSVVVVGGGLLVVVETQYF. CDR3 DNA: TGTGCCAGCAGCGTAGTAGTAGTGGGAGGAGGCTTGCTAGTAGTGGTAGAGACCCAGTACTTC.

The CDR3 nucleotides are TGTGCCAGCAGTCCCCGAGGGGGGGCTTACAATGAGCAGTTCTTC. It codes for CASSPRGGAYNEQFF. The chain couples TRBV6-2 or TRBV6-3 to TRBJ2-1, with a tentative D call TRBD2 (7 bases). Germline lookup yields CDR1 MNHEY and CDR2 SVGEGT. The V and J ends lost 5 bases and 4 bases respectively, with 15 bases between them. This CDR3 has 15 amino acids.

The chain links TRBV9 to TRBJ1-4; tentative D call: TRBD1 (6 bases). The CDR3 runs to 14 residues. The V gene lost 6 bases and the J gene lost 2 bases, with 11 bases spanning the gap. Germline CDR1 SGDLS, CDR2 YYNGEE. The CDR3 spells CASTDRSTNEKLFF. The CDR3 DNA follows: TGTGCCAGCACCGACAGGTCGACTAATGAAAAACTGTTTTTT. Together with reference TRBV9 and TRBJ1-4, the CDR3 gives the full variable domain: DSGVTQTPKHLITATGQRVTLRCSPRSGDLSVYWYQQSLDQGLQFLIQYYNGEERAKGNILERFSAQQFPDLHSELNLSSLELGDSALYFCASTDRSTNEKLFFGSGTQLSVL.